This T cell receptor beta chain was captured by sequencing in a study of blood T cell repertoires in COVID-19. Background on the study: There were acute and convalescent COVID-19 samples, and they came from the United States, Italy and Spain. The analysed material was cDNA or gDNA that came from T cells, B-cell-depleted T cells, or PBMCs.

Trimming removed 4 bases at V and 5 bases at J, with 8 bases between. Germline CDR1 is MGHRA and CDR2 is YSYEKL. The CDR3 is 12 residues long. Some clones are missing from TCRdb's copy, which holds only in-frame ones; the method was immunoSEQ multiplex PCR. The sample records about 64,000 clones, 75% to 85% being singletons. This chain connects TRBV4-1 to TRBJ1-2; D remains unclear. Specimen: peripheral blood. This sequence was found in a woman in her sixties or seventies with acute or convalescent COVID-19. The CDR3 region has the DNA TGCGCCAGCAGCCGAGAGACATATGGCTACACCTTC. Its translation: CASSRETYGYTF.